Each of the 21 T cell receptor beta chains below was sequenced from the same sample in a study of blood T cell repertoires in COVID-19. The table came from immunoSEQ multiplex PCR; TCRdb's copy has only in-frame clones and leaves some out. The repertoire holds 110,000 to 150,000 clones, with 88% as singletons. Sample: peripheral blood. The source of these receptors is a man in his fifties or sixties with active or convalescent COVID-19.

This rearrangement joins TRBV3-1 (or the pseudogene TRBV3-2) to TRBJ1-1; D is possibly TRBD1 (6 bases). This CDR3 is 13 amino acids long. V gave up 1 base and J gave up 6 bases, with 9 bases separating them. CDR1 is LGHDT, CDR2 YNNKEL, per germline (reference sequence). CDR3 nucleotide sequence: TGTGCCAGCAGCCAAGCAGGGGTCGCTGAAGCTTTCTTT. Protein product: CASSQAGVAEAFF.

This chain uses TRBV5-6 with TRBJ1-4; tentatively, D is TRBD1 (6 bases). The V gene's germline CDR1 is SGHDT and CDR2 YYEEEE. V lost 1 base, J lost 4 bases, and 14 bases lay in between. CDR3 size: 16 residues. The CDR3 sequence is CASSLLGGGGNEKLFF. CDR3 DNA: TGTGCCAGCAGCTTGTTGGGCGGGGGCGGTAATGAAAAACTGTTTTTT.

This clone has a handful of counts. Written as DNA, the CDR3 is TGCGCCAGCAGTGGAGGACAGTCTGGAAACACCATATATTTT. Translating it yields CASSGGQSGNTIYF. The rearrangement joins TRBV5-1 to TRBJ1-3, with D possibly TRBD1 on 6 matching bases. Germline assignment: CDR1 SGHRS and CDR2 YFSETQ. The CDR3 has 14 amino acids. V lost 5 bases to trimming and J lost 1 base, with 10 bases between them.

This chain joins TRBV28 and TRBJ2-1; 11 positions agree with TRBD2. Germline V CDR1 and CDR2: MDHEN, SYDVKM. Losses at the gene ends were 8 bases for V and 7 bases for J; bases not matched to a gene: 10. This CDR3 is 15 amino acids long. The CDR3 DNA reads as TGTGCCAGCCTGAGTACTAGCGGGAGTATAAATGAGCAGTTCTTC. Its translation is CASLSTSGSINEQFF.

The CDR3 sequence: CASSKQGFNYGYTF. CDR3 nucleotide sequence: TGTGCCAGCAGTAAGCAGGGATTTAACTATGGCTACACCTTC. The chain recombines TRBV28 with TRBJ1-2; tentatively, D is TRBD1 (5 bases). Germline-derived CDR1 and CDR2 are MDHEN and SYDVKM. This CDR3 contains 14 residues. Trimming shortened V by 5 bases and J by 1 base, and 11 bases separated the two germline ends.

The chain couples TRBV6-5 to TRBJ2-1; D is perhaps TRBD1 (6 bases). V gave up 0 bases and J gave up 5 bases, with 11 bases separating them. The germline gives CDR1 MNHEY, CDR2 SVGAGI. The CDR3 is 15 amino acids. The CDR3 DNA sequence: TGTGCCAGCAGTTACTCGATACAGGGTGACAATGAGCAGTTCTTC. Translation gives CASSYSIQGDNEQFF.

This clone has only one observation. The CDR3 coding sequence is TGTGCCAGCAGTGGGCCGGGACTAGCGGGCAGTGGTGGTGAGCAGTTCTTC. Translating gives CASSGPGLAGSGGEQFF. V gene TRBV2 combines with J gene TRBJ2-1; TRBD2 aligns across 12 bases. The V and J ends lost 4 bases and 9 bases, in that order; junction bases with no gene match: 13. Germline loops: CDR1 SNHLY, CDR2 FYNNEI. CDR3 length: 17 amino acids.

V usage is TRBV5-6 and J usage is TRBJ1-5; D perhaps matches TRBD1 (6 bases). In germline, CDR1 is SGHDT, CDR2 YYEEEE. V lost 6 bases to trimming and J lost 4 bases, with 14 bases between them. The CDR3 loop spans 14 amino acids. CDR3 region: CASTHRTENQPQHF. CDR3 nucleotides: TGTGCCAGCACCCACAGGACAGAAAATCAGCCCCAGCATTTT.

V is TRBV3-1 (or the pseudogene TRBV3-2) and J is TRBJ2-5; TRBD2 matches at 9 bases. Germline assignment: CDR1 LGHDT and CDR2 YNNKEL (reference sequence). J gave up 9 bases and V 1 base, and 3 bases lay outside the gene matches. The length of the CDR3 is 13 residues. In nucleotides, the CDR3 is TGTGCCAGCAGCCAAGGAGGCGGGGGGGCCCAGTACTTC. Protein sequence: CASSQGGGGAQYF.

This clone was seen just once. The chain combines TRBV18 with TRBJ2-7, with 8 bases aligning to TRBD1. This CDR3 has 16 amino acids. V lost 3 bases and J lost 0; bases outside the gene matches: 7. Germline V gives CDR1 KGHSH, CDR2 LQKENI. This chain's CDR3 is CASSPKRDRRSYEQYF. DNA for the CDR3: TGTGCCAGCTCACCCAAACGGGACAGGCGCTCCTACGAGCAGTACTTC.

The chain has TRBV6-6 and TRBJ1-4; 9 bases align to TRBD1. The V gene's germline CDR1 is MNHNY and CDR2 SVGAGI (reference sequence). The CDR3 extends over 16 amino acids. J was trimmed by 8 bases and V by 2 bases; bases with no gene match: 9. CDR3 sequence reads: CASSYPTGTGREKLFF. The CDR3 DNA is TGTGCCAGCAGTTACCCTACCGGGACAGGGAGAGAAAAACTGTTTTTT.

The rearrangement links TRBV29-1 to TRBJ1-5, with TRBD1 matching over 8 bases. The CDR3 extends over 13 amino acids. Unmatched junction bases numbered 6, after V lost 6 bases and J lost 5 bases. Germline CDR1 and CDR2: SQVTM and ANQGSEA. CDR3 nucleotide sequence: TGCAGCGTCTGGACAGGGACCGATCAGCCCCAGCATTTT. This gives the protein CSVWTGTDQPQHF.

This chain uses TRBV7-6 with TRBJ2-2, with 8 bases lining up with TRBD2. V lost 6 bases and J lost 6; bases outside the gene matches: 9. The CDR3 totals 15 residues. Germline CDR1 SGHVS, CDR2 FNYEAQ. The CDR3 loop reads CASRIGREVPGELFF. The CDR3 coding sequence is TGTGCCAGCAGAATCGGGCGGGAGGTCCCCGGGGAGCTGTTTTTT.

The chain recombines TRBV7-9 with TRBJ2-7, with D tentatively TRBD1 (6 bases). Trimming cost V 6 bases and J 5 bases, with 23 bases left between them. Germline loops: CDR1 SEHNR, CDR2 FQNEAQ (reference sequence). This CDR3 spans 16 amino acids. The CDR3 DNA reads as TGTGCCAGCAGTCCCCGGGACAATGTCTTATCCGACGAGCAGTACTTC. Its translation is CASSPRDNVLSDEQYF.

The V gene is TRBV7-2, the J gene TRBJ2-1, with a weak D call TRBD2 (6 bases). There are 15 residues in the CDR3. Germline values: CDR1 SGHTA, CDR2 FQGNSA. Trimming removed 6 bases at V and 9 bases at J, with 21 bases between. CDR3 sequence: CASSREPGLSTEQFF. The CDR3 region has the DNA TGTGCCAGCAGTAGGGAACCGGGACTGTCCACTGAGCAGTTCTTC. Together with reference TRBV7-2 and TRBJ2-1, the CDR3 gives the full variable domain: GAGVSQSPSNKVTEKGKDVELRCDPISGHTALYWYRQSLGQGLEFLIYFQGNSAPDKSGLPSDRFSAERTGGSVSTLTIQRTQQEDSAVYLCASSREPGLSTEQFFGPGTRLTVL.

The chain recombines TRBV2 with TRBJ1-2; maybe TRBD1 (6 bases). The germline V gene encodes CDR1 SNHLY and CDR2 FYNNEI. The ends were cut back, 6 bases at V and 0 bases at J, with 14 bases in the middle. The CDR3 runs 15 residues. The CDR3: CASRQQGTANYGYTF. The CDR3 region has the DNA TGTGCCAGCAGACAACAGGGTACAGCTAACTATGGCTACACCTTC.

This chain joins TRBV7-2 and TRBJ2-2; a weak D match, TRBD1 (5 bases). V shed 4 bases and J shed 1 base, with 16 bases lying between them. Germline CDR1 and CDR2: SGHTA and FQGNSA. The CDR3 has 17 amino acids. Here the CDR3 DNA reads TGTGCCAGCAGCTCGCCTAGACAGCTCTTGAACACCGGGGAGCTGTTTTTT. This translates into CASSSPRQLLNTGELFF. Full variable domain (remainder filled in from reference TRBV7-2 and TRBJ2-2): GAGVSQSPSNKVTEKGKDVELRCDPISGHTALYWYRQSLGQGLEFLIYFQGNSAPDKSGLPSDRFSAERTGGSVSTLTIQRTQQEDSAVYLCASSSPRQLLNTGELFFGEGSRLTVL.

This clone came up once. This chain connects TRBV7-9 to TRBJ2-5; TRBD2 agrees at 8 bases. The CDR3 is 16 amino acids. V gave up 2 bases and J gave up 4 bases; unmatched junction bases: 9. Germline V gives CDR1 SEHNR, CDR2 FQNEAQ (reference sequence). The CDR3 nucleotides are TGTGCCAGCAGCTTACTTAGCGGGAAAGTAGGAGAGACCCAGTACTTC. As protein: CASSLLSGKVGETQYF.

V gene TRBV19 combines with J gene TRBJ1-2; D remains ambiguous. This CDR3 spans 14 amino acids. The V end was cut by 3 bases, the J end by 7 bases, with 15 bases between. The germline CDR1 and CDR2 sequences are LNHDA and SQIVND (reference sequence). CDR3 sequence: CASSIGAQFTGYTF. As DNA, the CDR3 is TGTGCCAGTAGTATCGGAGCCCAATTTACTGGCTACACCTTC.

The CDR3 is CASSIGASVTGELFF. Here the CDR3 DNA reads TGTGCCAGTAGTATAGGAGCTAGCGTTACCGGGGAGCTGTTTTTT. The rearrangement uses TRBV19 and TRBJ2-2; D is perhaps TRBD2 (6 bases). This CDR3 is 15 amino acids long. Trimming pared 1 base from V and 5 bases from J, leaving 11 bases between. Germline V gene sequence: CDR1 LNHDA, CDR2 SQIVND (reference sequence).

The V gene is TRBV3-1 (or the pseudogene TRBV3-2), the J gene TRBJ2-1, with D uncertain. CDR1 is LGHDT, CDR2 YNNKEL, per germline (reference sequence). Trimming shortened V by 3 bases and J by 0 bases, and 6 bases separated the two germline ends. This CDR3 spans 14 amino acids. CDR3 protein: CASSHGSSYNEQFF. The CDR3 DNA reads as TGTGCCAGCAGCCATGGCAGCTCCTACAATGAGCAGTTCTTC.